This T cell receptor (beta chain) derives from a study of cytomegalovirus exposure and HLA in healthy donors (dated by TCRdb to the late 2010s). For context, the study as a whole: In an earlier analysis of fewer than 750 of the donors, 250 to 350 Gb of sequence data and 117 million unique TCR beta sequences from 150 million to 200 million T cells were reported. An early release covering 550 to 650 HLA-typed donors comprised approximately 300 gigabases of sequencing data and around 80 million unique TCR sequences. Among the approximately 430 genotyped donors, approximately 77% belonged to the genetic ancestry cluster associated with self-reported Caucasian donors. The study was designed to test whether signatures of past pathogen exposure could be identified by cataloging public T cell receptors. The study used immunosequencing to profile the T cell repertoires of several hundred subjects and linked those repertoires to cytomegalovirus serostatus. Besides the first cohort of approximately 710 subjects, a separate validation cohort made up of roughly 130 different subjects was used. High-throughput TCR immunosequencing, statistical association of individual TCRs with disease status, and machine learning were combined to predict cytomegalovirus infection status. A later analysis re-analyzed previously published TCR beta repertoires from approximately 700 donors and added high-resolution HLA genotyping to study TCR occurrence patterns. Rather than using new phenotypic data, the later analysis identified candidate immune exposures from TCR beta sequences and from how often those sequences occurred across donors. An earlier analysis of 587 of the donors used high-throughput TCR beta sequencing to judge whether each TCR beta V gene segment behaved as functional or pseudogenic. Donor age, sex, ethnicity and CMV serostatus were compiled alongside the repertoire data. Genome-wide SNP genotypes for about 65% of the roughly 700 donors were used in a later genetic analysis, which treated that subset as a discovery cohort. Every discovery cohort repertoire had been produced on one sequencing platform. HLA typing covered class I and class II loci at four-digit resolution. The number of typed donors differed by locus: about 620-630 for A, B, C, DRB1 and DQB1; 500 to 550 for DQA1; 600 to 610 for DPA1; and 400 to 480 for DPB1. A handful of DR-DQ haplotypes were handled as single units for association and clustering because linkage in the cohort was strong. Among 398 genotyped donors of the cohort, an average of about 240,000 unique TCR beta nucleotide sequences were sequenced per donor, roughly 18% of them non-productive.

The receptor library was made with the immunoSEQ multiplex PCR assay. A mixture of 60 forward primers for TCR Vbeta segments and 13 reverse primers for TCR Jbeta segments was used in the multiplex PCR. The CDR3 region of rearranged TCR beta genes was amplified from genomic DNA by a multiplex PCR assay. The Illumina HiSeq System was used to sequence the amplified TCR beta libraries as 87-base-pair reads. In the authors' own workflow: Across the roughly 640 repertoires, a later analysis counted approximately 83 million unique TCR beta chains, about 10 million of which were shared by at least two donors. To remove PCR and sequencing errors, raw reads were error-corrected and collapsed into unique sequences using a nearest-neighbor algorithm that merged closely related sequences. To assign V, D and J gene segments, CDR3 sequences were aligned to IMGT reference sequences. Each retained sequence needed at least a six-nucleotide match to both a V gene segment and a J gene segment. Rearrangements were called productive when the CDR3 lacked stop codons and stayed in frame with V and J; all others were non-productive. Following IMGT convention, CDR3 was defined as the stretch from the second conserved V-encoded cysteine up to the conserved J-encoded phenylalanine. The earlier analysis of 550 to 650 of the donors excluded any sequence lacking an unambiguous match to a single V gene segment. In an earlier analysis of approximately 610 of the donors, V segments were called functional above 56.7% productive rearrangements and were called segregating when the between-donor standard deviation exceeded 5%. A statistical classification framework was built for diagnosing cytomegalovirus status from the catalog of TCR beta chain sequences. V and J gene assignment, in a later analysis, came from comparing TCR nucleotide sequences with IMGT/GENE-DB human TR gene sequences. Using the TCRdist pipeline, a later analysis assigned CDR3 sequences along with most-parsimonious VDJ recombination scenarios. In a later analysis, each TCR beta chain was defined by its CDR3 amino acid sequence together with its V-gene family, and reads lacking a unique V-gene family were excluded. In a later analysis, several hundred highly shared, low-generation-probability nucleotide sequences were removed to address suspected cross-contamination and a sequencing artifact. For each public chain, a later analysis derived a clonal expansion index from normalized ranks of inferred template counts within each repertoire. Generation probabilities in a later analysis came from a VDJ recombination model fitted to out-of-frame rearrangements, and those results were checked against IGoR. Hypergeometric tests were used in a later analysis to score TCR-TCR, TCR-HLA and TCR-CMV co-occurrence, with a repertoire-size bias correction applied to the TCR pairs. False discovery rates were estimated in a later analysis by permuting HLA or CMV assignments 20 times. In a later analysis, co-occurring TCRs were grouped using DBSCAN, with TCRdist sequence similarity added in when clustering inside HLA-allele-positive subsets. For co-occurrence clustering, repertoires with fewer than 30,000 or more than 120,000 public chains were excluded, along with four to six repertoires with anomalous nucleotide sharing. The source is immuneACCESS, and TCRdb retained only in-frame sequences with V and J called. Part of the clones is not carried over; for the studies checked, unresolved V genes explain less than half of this, and the remainder is unexplained. Clone size and the V and J calls come from that table; the DNA yielded D and trimming. This sample is represented by 150,000 to 200,000 clones; 70% to 80% of them were singletons. Roughly 1.4% of the sample lies in the top ten.

The cohort consisted of approximately 690 healthy bone marrow donors. At the time of sampling, all cohort members were nominally healthy, though unrecorded immune exposures were likely present. The donor was CMV seronegative and belonged to the group of 352 seronegative cohort members. Every donor gave a peripheral blood sample, and the peripheral blood mononuclear cells from that sample were used for TCR beta sequencing. The Qiagen DNeasy Blood Extraction Kit was used to extract genomic DNA from the blood cell samples. The CDR3 goes from the cysteine to the phenylalanine over 16 residues. Kept here is only the CDR3 DNA, which spans 48 bases and is read in frame from base 1. Note on this clone: Its antigen is unknown. Base-call qualities are not available, and no considerably larger clone is one nucleotide away.

General findings and caveats noted by the study authors: The study listed 150 to 200 TCR beta chains as associated with cytomegalovirus. An association between a missense DCLRE1C variant and V-gene and J-gene trimming of TCR beta chains was found in a later genetic analysis and replicated in an independent cohort. In vitro tests confirmed that a few of the cytomegalovirus-associated TCR beta chains recognize cytomegalovirus antigens. The earlier analysis of 587 of the donors excluded approximately 15 rarely observed V segments, including chromosome 9 orphons, because counts were too low. Because HLA typing was missing for some donors at each locus, association tests included only the typed subset. A further reported finding was that TCR beta sequences accurately predicted the HLA-A and HLA-B alleles for most subjects in the first cohort. In a later analysis, most CMV-associated TCR beta chains were found to appear HLA-restricted, with HLA associations seemingly driven largely by CMV exposure. A cluster of highly shared sequence variants was judged likely to represent a technical artifact of the sequencing pipeline. Most TCR sequences were observed very rarely across donors, whereas some public TCRs were present in many individuals. When HLA alleles, especially DR and DQ, strongly co-occurred, TCR associations were difficult to assign to individual alleles. This cohort had only TCR beta chains sequenced, and the lack of alpha or paired-chain data limited which features could be detected. Sequencing depth was assumed to be roughly uniform across donors in the presence/absence analyses, though that assumption may not hold. Some IMGT-functional V segments, including TRBV6-2 and TRBV6-3, could not be told apart with the 87-base-pair reads, so those segments were excluded. Compared with the roughly 600-donor mean, donors in an Asian-associated ancestry cluster had fewer N-insertions in productive TCRs, according to a later genetic analysis. For the cohort, immune exposure information was limited to CMV serostatus. Correlated functional status among segregating V segments might be attributable to linkage disequilibrium, but an unknown experimental factor could not be ruled out. An earlier analysis of several hundred of the donors showed that most TCR beta V segments appeared in productive rearrangements either about 87% or about 30% of the time, which broadly matched IMGT annotations. In a later analysis, several top co-occurrence clusters were reported to appear linked to parvovirus B19, influenza, CMV and Epstein-Barr virus. A later analysis found that TCR association rates varied across HLA loci, with DRB1 alleles showing the most associated TCRs and HLA-C alleles the fewest. At a false discovery rate of 0.05, a later analysis linked about 16,000 TCR beta sequences to specific HLA alleles. Cytomegalovirus status was reported to be diagnosed by the classifier with high specificity and sensitivity in both the original and validation cohorts. The authors suggested that the approach could potentially be generalized to other disease states and immunological phenotypes. In a later analysis, HLA-associated TCR beta chains showed more clonal expansion and lower generation probabilities than non-associated chains that were equally common.

This clonotype was obtained from a woman in her forties or fifties in good health and CMV-seronegative. The sample consisted of PBMCs. This receptor chain uses TRBV12-2 and TRBJ2-1; the table gives TRBD2 as D, unverified against the DNA. TRBV12-2 constitutes a pseudogene. For the CDR3, the sequence is CASRFHPSGYYNEQFF. The DNA sequence follows: TGTGCAAGTCGCTTCCACCCTAGCGGATATTACAATGAGCAGTTCTTC.